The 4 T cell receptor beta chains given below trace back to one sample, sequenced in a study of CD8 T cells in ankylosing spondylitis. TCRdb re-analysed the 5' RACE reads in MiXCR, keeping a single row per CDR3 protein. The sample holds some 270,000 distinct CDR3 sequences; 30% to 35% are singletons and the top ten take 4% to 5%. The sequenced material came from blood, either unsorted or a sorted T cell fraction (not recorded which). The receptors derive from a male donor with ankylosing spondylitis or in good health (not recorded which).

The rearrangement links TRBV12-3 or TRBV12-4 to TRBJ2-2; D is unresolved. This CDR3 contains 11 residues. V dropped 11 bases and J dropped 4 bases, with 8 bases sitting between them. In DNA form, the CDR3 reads TGTGCCTGCCTGAGCACCGGGGAGCTGTTTTTT. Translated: CACLSTGELFF.

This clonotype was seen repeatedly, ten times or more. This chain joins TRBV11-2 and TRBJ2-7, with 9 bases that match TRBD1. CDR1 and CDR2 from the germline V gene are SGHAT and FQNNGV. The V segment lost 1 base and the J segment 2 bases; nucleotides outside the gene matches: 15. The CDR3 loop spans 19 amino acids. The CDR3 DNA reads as TGTGCCAGCAGCTTAGGAGGAGGGGGGACAGGGTACTCTACCTACGAGCAGTACTTC. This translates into CASSLGGGGTGYSTYEQYF.

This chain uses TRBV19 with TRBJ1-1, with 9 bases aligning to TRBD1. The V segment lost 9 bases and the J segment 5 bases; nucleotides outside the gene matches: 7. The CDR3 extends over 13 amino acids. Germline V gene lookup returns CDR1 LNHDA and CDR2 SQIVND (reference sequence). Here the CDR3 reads CASHRDRDTEAFF. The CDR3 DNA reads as TGTGCCAGCCACCGGGACAGGGATACTGAAGCTTTCTTT. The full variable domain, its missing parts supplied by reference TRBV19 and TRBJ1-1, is DGGITQSPKYLFRKEGQNVTLSCEQNLNHDAMYWYRQDPGQGLRLIYYSQIVNDFQKGDIAEGYSVSREKKESFPLTVTSAQKNPTAFYLCASHRDRDTEAFFGQGTRLTVV.

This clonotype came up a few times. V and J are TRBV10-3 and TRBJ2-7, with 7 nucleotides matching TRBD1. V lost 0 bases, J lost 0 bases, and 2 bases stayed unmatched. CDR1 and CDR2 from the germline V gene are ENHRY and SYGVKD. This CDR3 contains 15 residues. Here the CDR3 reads CAISESTGSSYEQYF. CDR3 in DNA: TGTGCCATCAGTGAGTCGACAGGGAGCTCCTACGAGCAGTACTTC.